The text below deals with one T cell receptor beta chain. Sequenced by immunoSEQ multiplex PCR; TCRdb stores in-frame clones only, minus some. Among roughly 400,000 clones listed, 80% to 95% were seen once. This sample was included in a study of control samples from healthy donors and cancer patients. This CDR3 has 15 residues. From germline, CDR1 is MNHNY and CDR2 SVGAGI (reference sequence). Trimming removed 3 bases at V and 0 bases at J, with 12 bases between. The source material was PBMCs. This clonotype was obtained from a man aged 40-50 years with head and neck cancer. The rearrangement joins TRBV6-6 to TRBJ2-7, with D uncertain. CDR3 in amino acids: CASSYGRESSYEQYF. The CDR3 coding sequence is TGTGCCAGCAGTTATGGCCGCGAGAGCTCCTACGAGCAGTACTTC.